This T cell receptor beta chain was recovered during a study of OX40 agonist ivuxolimab in advanced cancers. Context from the whole study: Ivuxolimab was an agonistic, fully human IgG2 monoclonal antibody directed against OX40 (CD134), a costimulatory receptor. Partial responses occurred in three dose-escalation patients, of whom one had hepatocellular carcinoma and two had cutaneous melanoma. The paper reports the monotherapy dose-escalation portion (N = 52 patients) of the phase I ivuxolimab trial. Prior anti-PD-1, anti-PD-L1 or anti-CTLA-4 therapy was permitted, and checkpoint inhibitors had been received by roughly 40% of dose-escalation patients. Among the approximately 50 dose-escalation patients, some 19 had hepatocellular carcinoma, roughly 15 melanoma, 9 renal cell carcinoma and 9 head and neck cancer. Intravenous ivuxolimab was administered to patients every 2 weeks at six dose levels: 0.01, 0.1, 0.3, 1.5, 3 and 10 mg/kg. A male proportion of roughly 80% and a mean age of 60 years, ranging from roughly 23 to 85, were recorded for the dose-escalation cohort. The point of sequencing TCRbeta in the periphery was to test whether ivuxolimab changed TCR sequence diversity and drove clonal T-cell expansion.

Study-level results and caveats: At doses from 0.1 to 3.0 mg/kg, clonal expansion was seen in both CD4+ and CD8+ blood T cells between baseline and week 6. Low levels of normalized T-cell clonal expansion were also seen in some patients who did not respond. In the 0.1-3.0 mg/kg groups, partial responders had among the lowest normalized peripheral clonal expansion, particularly in CD8+ T cells. Which antigens the clonally expanded peripheral T cells were specific for was not determined. After ivuxolimab, CD8+ T cells had more expanded clones than CD4+ T cells on average.

Genomic DNA was extracted from sorted cells for sequencing of the TCRbeta CDR3 region. The immunoSEQ Assay was used to sequence the TCRbeta CDR3 regions. Entries here come from immuneACCESS through TCRdb and include only in-frame sequences with V and J called. Some clones fail to appear in such tables; in the studies checked, an unresolved V gene covers under half of the shortfall, and the cause of the remainder is unknown. In this sample the table shows about 73,000 clones, over 80% of which occur a single time. Roughly 0.51% of the sample is in the top ten clones. The CDR3 sequence holds 15 residues, the cysteine and phenylalanine included. Only CDR3 DNA remains: 45 bases, in frame from the first base. A distance of 16 bases separates the germline ends of V and J, which lose 2 bases and 5 bases respectively. The germline V gene sets CDR1 to SGDLS and CDR2 to YYNGEE. Patients with autoimmune disease history or receiving systemic immunosuppression were excluded from the trial. In every dose cohort, peripheral blood was drawn for TCR sequencing at baseline, cycle 4 day 1, and cycle 7 day 1. The samples were taken from a phase I, first-in-human, multicenter, open-label dose-escalation trial of ivuxolimab. The trial enrolled adults with locally advanced or metastatic head and neck squamous cell, hepatocellular, melanoma or renal cell carcinoma. Before TCR sequencing, CD4+ and CD8+ T cells were separately sorted from peripheral blood.

About this clone: Its antigen is not yet known. Base qualities are missing; no much larger clone stands one base away.

The TCR sequence derives from an adult with an advanced solid tumor such as melanoma, head and neck, liver or kidney cancer. The sequences come from CD4+ or CD8+ T cells sorted from blood, collected in a trial of the OX40 agonist ivuxolimab. The chain joins TRBV9 to TRBJ1-1, and the D gene may be TRBD1, 5 bases matching. The sequenced DNA: TGTGCCAGCAGCGTTACTGACAGTTTGAGGACTGAAGCTTTCTTT. The encoded protein is CASSVTDSLRTEAFF.